This T cell receptor beta chain was identified during a study of T cell responses to AZD1222 COVID-19 vaccine. The study's findings and limits: Spike-specific TCR breadth and depth both grew after two AZD1222 doses. A mostly white British donor set with more females was recruited, and clonal diversity was possibly underestimated. Repertoires were sampled only after the peak T cell response.

The protocol was immunoSEQ multiplex PCR, while the TCRdb copy is restricted to in-frame clones and leaves out a portion. The sample records tens of thousands of clones, more than 75% being singletons. The CDR3 is 13 residues long. Germline values: CDR1 LNHDA, CDR2 SQIVND (reference sequence). V lost 3 bases and J 6 bases, leaving 10 bases between the germline ends. Worth noting for this clone: What it recognizes is unknown.

V usage is TRBV19 and J usage is TRBJ2-3; no clear D gene. The sample was peripheral blood, taken on day 0 of MenACWY control vaccination. This sequence was found in an adult in good health. The CDR3 protein is CASSIQGLDTQYF. The CDR3 nucleotides are TGTGCCAGTAGTATTCAAGGGTTGGATACGCAGTATTTT.